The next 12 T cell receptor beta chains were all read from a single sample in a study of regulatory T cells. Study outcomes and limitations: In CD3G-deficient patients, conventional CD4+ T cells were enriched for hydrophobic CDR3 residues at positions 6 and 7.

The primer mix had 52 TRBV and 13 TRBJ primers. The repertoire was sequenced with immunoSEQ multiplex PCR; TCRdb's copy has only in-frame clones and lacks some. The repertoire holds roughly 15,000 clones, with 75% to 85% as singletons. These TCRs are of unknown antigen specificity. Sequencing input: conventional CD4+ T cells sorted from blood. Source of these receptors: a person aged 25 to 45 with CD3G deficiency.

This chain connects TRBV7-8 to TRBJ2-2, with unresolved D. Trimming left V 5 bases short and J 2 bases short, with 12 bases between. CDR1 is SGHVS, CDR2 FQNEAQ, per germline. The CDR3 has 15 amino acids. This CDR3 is CASSRRRHNTGELFF. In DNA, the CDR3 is TGTGCCAGCAGCCGTCGGAGACATAACACCGGGGAGCTGTTTTTT.

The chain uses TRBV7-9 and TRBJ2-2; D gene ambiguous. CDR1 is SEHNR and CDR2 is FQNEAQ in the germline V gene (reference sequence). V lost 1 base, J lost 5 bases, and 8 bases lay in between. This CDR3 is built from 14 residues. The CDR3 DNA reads TGTGCCAGCAGCTTAGGGCAGAGGACCGGGGAGCTGTTTTTT. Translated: CASSLGQRTGELFF. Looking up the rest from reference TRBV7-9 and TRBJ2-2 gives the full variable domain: DTGVSQNPRHKITKRGQNVTFRCDPISEHNRLYWYRQTLGQGPEFLTYFQNEAQLEKSRLLSDRFSAERPKGSFSTLEIQRTEQGDSAMYLCASSLGQRTGELFFGEGSRLTVL.

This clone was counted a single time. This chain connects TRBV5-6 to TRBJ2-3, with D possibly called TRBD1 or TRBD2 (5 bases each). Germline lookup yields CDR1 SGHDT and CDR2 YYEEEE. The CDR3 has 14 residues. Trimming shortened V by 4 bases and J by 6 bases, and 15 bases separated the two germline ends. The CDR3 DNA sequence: TGTGCCAGCAGCCCTGGGGGAGCCAGGGATACGCAGTATTTT. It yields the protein CASSPGGARDTQYF. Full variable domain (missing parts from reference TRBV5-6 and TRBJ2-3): DAGVTQSPTHLIKTRGQQVTLRCSPKSGHDTVSWYQQALGQGPQFIFQYYEEEERQRGNFPDRFSGHQFPNYSSELNVNALLLGDSALYLCASSPGGARDTQYFGPGTRLTVL.

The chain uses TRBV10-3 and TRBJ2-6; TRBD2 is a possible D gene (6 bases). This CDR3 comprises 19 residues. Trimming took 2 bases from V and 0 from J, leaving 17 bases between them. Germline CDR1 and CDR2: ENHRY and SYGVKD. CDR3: CAISERGLRGSSGANVLTF. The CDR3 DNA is TGTGCCATCAGTGAGAGAGGGCTTCGGGGGAGCTCTGGGGCCAACGTCCTGACTTTC.

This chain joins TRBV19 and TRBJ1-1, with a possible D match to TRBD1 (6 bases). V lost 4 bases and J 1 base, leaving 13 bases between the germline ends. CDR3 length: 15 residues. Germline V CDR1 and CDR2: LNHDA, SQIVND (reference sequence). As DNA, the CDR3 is TGTGCCAGTAGTAAAACCGGGACAAGGAACACTGAAGCTTTCTTT. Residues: CASSKTGTRNTEAFF.

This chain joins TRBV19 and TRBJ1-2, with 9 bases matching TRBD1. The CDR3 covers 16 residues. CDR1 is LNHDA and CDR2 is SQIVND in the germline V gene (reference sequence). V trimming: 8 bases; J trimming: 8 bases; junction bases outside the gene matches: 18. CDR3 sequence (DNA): TGTGCCAGTTCCCCGAAGAATACACAGGGGGCTAGAGGCTACACCTTC. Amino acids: CASSPKNTQGARGYTF.

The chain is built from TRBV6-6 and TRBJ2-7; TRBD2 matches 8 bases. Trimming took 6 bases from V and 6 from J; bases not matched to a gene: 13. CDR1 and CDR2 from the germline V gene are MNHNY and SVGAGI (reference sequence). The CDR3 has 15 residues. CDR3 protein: CASRSPTVGGGEQYF. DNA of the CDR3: TGTGCCAGCAGATCCCCCACGGTCGGGGGGGGCGAGCAGTACTTC.

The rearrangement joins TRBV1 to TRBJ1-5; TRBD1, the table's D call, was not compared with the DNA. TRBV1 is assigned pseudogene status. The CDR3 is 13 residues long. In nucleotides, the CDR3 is TGCACCAGCACTGACAGGGTTAGCGAGCCCCAGCATTTT. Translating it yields CTSTDRVSEPQHF.

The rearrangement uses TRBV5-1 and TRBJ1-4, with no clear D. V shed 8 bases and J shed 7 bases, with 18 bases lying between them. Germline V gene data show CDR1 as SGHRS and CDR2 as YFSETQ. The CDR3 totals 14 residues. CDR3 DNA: TGCGCCAGTAGAGGTGAAGGGCCGGGTGAAAAACTGTTTTTT. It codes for CASRGEGPGEKLFF.

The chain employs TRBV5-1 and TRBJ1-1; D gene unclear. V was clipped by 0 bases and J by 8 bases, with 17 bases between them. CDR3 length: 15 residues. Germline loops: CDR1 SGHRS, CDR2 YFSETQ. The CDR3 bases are TGCGCCAGCAGCTTGGGAAGGGATTCCAGTCCCGAAGCTTTCTTT. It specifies CASSLGRDSSPEAFF.

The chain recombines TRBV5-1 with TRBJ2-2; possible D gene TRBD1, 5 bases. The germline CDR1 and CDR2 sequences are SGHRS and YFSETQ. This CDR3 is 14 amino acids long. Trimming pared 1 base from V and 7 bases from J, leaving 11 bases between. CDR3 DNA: TGCGCCAGCAGCTTGAGCCAGGGTCACGGGGAGCTGTTTTTT. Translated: CASSLSQGHGELFF. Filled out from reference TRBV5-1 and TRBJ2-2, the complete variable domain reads KAGVTQTPRYLIKTRGQQVTLSCSPISGHRSVSWYQQTPGQGLQFLFEYFSETQRNKGNFPGRFSGRQFSNSRSEMNVSTLELGDSALYLCASSLSQGHGELFFGEGSRLTVL.

CDR3 coding DNA: TGTGCCATCAGTGAGTTTGGGCATAATACTGAAGCTTTCTTT. Amino acids: CAISEFGHNTEAFF. The V gene is TRBV10-3, the J gene TRBJ1-1, with no clear D. Germline CDR1 ENHRY, CDR2 SYGVKD. There are 14 residues in the CDR3. Trimming stripped 1 base from V and 5 bases from J, with 11 bases between.